Listed here are 13 T cell receptor beta chains from one sample, sequenced in a study of blood T cells in healthy people across ages. The authors ran a second PCR of about 6 to 12 cycles using a sample-barcoded 5' primer and a J-beta primer mix. TCRdb independently ran MiXCR on the 5' RACE reads; one entry per CDR3 protein. The sample includes 2 million or so distinct CDR3 sequences, just under 50% of them seen just once. The material sequenced was blood. All receptors come from a woman in her thirties or forties in good health.

The chain employs TRBV7-7 and TRBJ2-3, with D tentatively TRBD1 or TRBD2 (5 bases each). This CDR3 region has 16 residues. Germline lookup yields CDR1 SSHAT and CDR2 FNYEAQ (reference sequence). Here the CDR3 DNA reads TGTGCTAGCGCTCGGGGACGGTCCTCTAGCACAGATACGCAGTATTTT. Translating gives CASARGRSSSTDTQYF.

This clonotype was recorded a few times. The V call is TRBV7-2, the J call TRBJ1-4, with 7 positions matching TRBD1. Germline trimming cut 5 bases from V and 8 bases from J; bases unmatched to any gene: 11. CDR3 size: 15 residues. Germline V gene sequence: CDR1 SGHTA, CDR2 FQGNSA. The CDR3 region is CASSAQTGVREKLFF. The CDR3 nucleotides read TGTGCCAGCAGCGCACAAACAGGGGTACGGGAAAAACTGTTTTTT.

The CDR3 is CASSLRTVSTNYGYTF. Written as DNA, the CDR3 is TGCGCCAGCAGCCTGAGGACAGTCTCTACTAACTATGGCTACACCTTC. This chain connects TRBV5-1 to TRBJ1-2, with D tentatively TRBD1 (6 bases). V was clipped by 4 bases and J by 0 bases, with 16 bases between them. Per the germline V gene, CDR1 is SGHRS and CDR2 is YFSETQ. The CDR3 loop spans 16 amino acids.

The gene calls are TRBV5-6 and TRBJ2-3; D is perhaps TRBD1 (6 bases). The CDR3 consists of 17 residues. V shed 3 bases and J shed 4 bases, with 21 bases lying between them. From germline, CDR1 is SGHDT and CDR2 YYEEEE. The CDR3 sequence: CASSWGPGRDGADTQYF. The CDR3 DNA follows: TGTGCCAGCAGCTGGGGGCCCGGCAGGGATGGTGCAGATACGCAGTATTTT. The full variable domain, rest sourced from reference TRBV5-6 and TRBJ2-3, is DAGVTQSPTHLIKTRGQQVTLRCSPKSGHDTVSWYQQALGQGPQFIFQYYEEEERQRGNFPDRFSGHQFPNYSSELNVNALLLGDSALYLCASSWGPGRDGADTQYFGPGTRLTVL.

This clonotype was seen a few times. Written as DNA, the CDR3 is TGCGCCAGCAGTCTCAGGGACTTCGGGAATCAGCCCCAGCATTTT. Translated, it gives CASSLRDFGNQPQHF. The rearrangement links TRBV23-1 to TRBJ1-5; perhaps TRBD1 as D (5 bases). TRBV23-1 is assigned to the ORF class and has an uncertain function. The CDR3 is 15 residues long. V was shortened by 4 bases and J by 4 bases, with 14 bases between the two germline ends.

The sample holds a few counts of this clonotype. This chain joins TRBV6-6 and TRBJ1-2; D remains unclear. The V and J ends lost 6 bases and 6 bases respectively, with 14 bases between them. The CDR3 is 13 amino acids. Germline values: CDR1 MNHNY, CDR2 SVGAGI (reference sequence). The CDR3 DNA follows: TGTGCCAGCAGGGCTATATTGGGTGATGGCTACACCTTC. This sequence encodes CASRAILGDGYTF.

The genes are TRBV6-5 and TRBJ2-1; 12 bases map to TRBD1. This CDR3 spans 15 amino acids. V lost 5 bases to trimming and J lost 6 bases; unmatched junction nucleotides: 5. The germline V gene encodes CDR1 MNHEY and CDR2 SVGAGI. CDR3 loop: CASSTRDRGLNEQFF. The CDR3 DNA sequence: TGTGCCAGCAGTACCCGGGACAGGGGGCTCAATGAGCAGTTCTTC.

The chain couples TRBV9 to TRBJ2-1, with a weak D call TRBD1 (5 bases). V was shortened by 3 bases and J by 5 bases, with 15 bases between the two germline ends. Per germline, CDR1 SGDLS and CDR2 YYNGEE. This CDR3 spans 15 amino acids. The CDR3 region has the DNA TGTGCCAGCAGCGGGCAGGGTTCCTTGGACAATGAGCAGTTCTTC. Its translation: CASSGQGSLDNEQFF.

This rearrangement joins TRBV5-1 to TRBJ2-7, with D perhaps matching TRBD1 (5 bases). The CDR3 runs 14 residues. Germline assignment: CDR1 SGHRS and CDR2 YFSETQ. V was cut by 0 bases and J by 3 bases, with 10 bases left in between. In nucleotides, the CDR3 is TGCGCCAGCAGCTTGGGGACAAGTCGCTACGAGCAGTACTTC. It translates to CASSLGTSRYEQYF.

The rearrangement joins TRBV7-2 to TRBJ2-1, with TRBD1 identical over 7 bases. This CDR3 has 16 amino acids. Germline-derived CDR1 and CDR2 are SGHTA and FQGNSA. The V gene end was trimmed by 5 bases and the J gene end by 5 bases; junction bases not matched to a gene: 12. CDR3 amino acids: CASSLQIYRGNNEQFF. CDR3 DNA: TGTGCCAGCAGCCTTCAGATATACAGGGGAAACAATGAGCAGTTCTTC. Based on the CDR3 plus reference TRBV7-2 and TRBJ2-1, the full variable domain is GAGVSQSPSNKVTEKGKDVELRCDPISGHTALYWYRQSLGQGLEFLIYFQGNSAPDKSGLPSDRFSAERTGGSVSTLTIQRTQQEDSAVYLCASSLQIYRGNNEQFFGPGTRLTVL.

Regarding this clonotype: At one end the junction does not follow the germline gene, possibly because of a read error. This chain joins TRBV20-1 and TRBJ2-1; 7 nucleotides match TRBD1. Germline V gene data show CDR1 as DFQATT and CDR2 as SNEGSKA (reference sequence). This CDR3 region has 16 residues. This chain's CDR3 is CGAGDIGTATYNEQFF. CDR3 nucleotide sequence: TGCGGTGCCGGCGATATCGGGACAGCGACCTACAATGAGCAGTTCTTC.

In DNA form, the CDR3 reads TGTGCCAGCTTTCATACAGGGATCACTGAAGCTTTCTTT. This codes for CASFHTGITEAFF. The chain couples TRBV6-5 to TRBJ1-1; TRBD1 is a possible D gene (6 bases). V gave up 8 bases and J gave up 4 bases, with 14 bases separating them. This CDR3 has 13 residues. Germline V CDR1 and CDR2: MNHEY, SVGAGI.

V gene TRBV7-2 combines with J gene TRBJ2-3; no clear D gene. The germline V gene encodes CDR1 SGHTA and CDR2 FQGNSA. The CDR3 is made up of 14 amino acids. With 5 bases removed from V and 0 bases from J, the gap between germline ends came to 9 bases. CDR3 coding DNA: TGTGCCAGCAGCGGGCCGACTAGCACAGATACGCAGTATTTT. Its protein is CASSGPTSTDTQYF.